Many counts were recorded for the clone carrying this T cell receptor (beta chain). These data belong to a study of human T cells and chemical hapten exposure. Documented time point: healthy volunteer bleed at 6 weeks. It was unfractionated whole blood from which total RNA was extracted. After removal of 3 bases from V and 8 bases from J, the junction contained 3 bases not matched to a gene. CDR3 length: 12 residues. Germline CDR1 MDHEN, CDR2 SYDVKM. MiXCR, run by TCRdb on the RACE reads, gives a single entry per CDR3 protein. Of about 65,000 distinct CDR3 sequences listed, roughly 6.1% are singletons.

This sequence was found in a female donor in good health. Some clones in this sample may be carry-over from other donors' samples. The V call is TRBV28, the J call TRBJ1-2; 7 bases line up with TRBD1. Sequenced input: whole blood. Written as DNA, the CDR3 is TGTGCCAGCAGTTTGCAGGGGGGAGGCTACACCTTC. Amino acid sequence: CASSLQGGGYTF.